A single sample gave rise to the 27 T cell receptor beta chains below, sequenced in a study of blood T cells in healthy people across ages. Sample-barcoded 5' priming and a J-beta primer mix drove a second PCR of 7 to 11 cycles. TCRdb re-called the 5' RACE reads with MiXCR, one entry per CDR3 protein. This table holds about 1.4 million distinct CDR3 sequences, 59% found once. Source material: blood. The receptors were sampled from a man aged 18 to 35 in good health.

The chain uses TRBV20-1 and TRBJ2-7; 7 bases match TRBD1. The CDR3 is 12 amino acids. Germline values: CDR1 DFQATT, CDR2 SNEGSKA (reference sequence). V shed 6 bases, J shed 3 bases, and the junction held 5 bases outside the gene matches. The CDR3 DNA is TGCAGTGCCGGGACAGAAAACTACGAGCAGTACTTC. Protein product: CSAGTENYEQYF.

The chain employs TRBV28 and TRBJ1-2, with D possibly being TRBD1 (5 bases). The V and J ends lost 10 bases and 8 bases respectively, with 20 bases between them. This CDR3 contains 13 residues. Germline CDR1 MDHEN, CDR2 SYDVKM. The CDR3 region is CAITRDGGRGYTF. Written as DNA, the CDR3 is TGTGCCATAACTAGGGACGGCGGGAGGGGCTACACCTTC.

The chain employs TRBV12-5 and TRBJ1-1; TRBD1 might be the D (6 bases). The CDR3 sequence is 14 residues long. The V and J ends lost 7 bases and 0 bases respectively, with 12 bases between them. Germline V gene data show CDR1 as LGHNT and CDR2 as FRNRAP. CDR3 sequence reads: CASALGGLNTEAFF. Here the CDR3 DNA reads TGTGCTAGTGCTCTTGGGGGGCTGAACACTGAAGCTTTCTTT.

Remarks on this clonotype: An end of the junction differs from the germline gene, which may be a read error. The CDR3 loop reads CGVEGQGGDHQPQHF. CDR3 bases: TGCGGCGTTGAAGGTCAGGGGGGGGACCATCAGCCCCAGCATTTT. The rearrangement links TRBV29-1 to TRBJ1-5, with 7 bases fitting TRBD1. CDR3 size: 15 residues. Germline V gene data show CDR1 as SQVTM and CDR2 as ANQGSEA.

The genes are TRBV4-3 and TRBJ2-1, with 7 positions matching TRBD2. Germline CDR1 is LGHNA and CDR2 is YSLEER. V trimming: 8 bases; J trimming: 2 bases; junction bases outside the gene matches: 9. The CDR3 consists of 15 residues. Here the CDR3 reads CASSTSGDTYNEQFF. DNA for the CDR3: TGCGCCAGCTCCACGAGCGGGGATACCTACAATGAGCAGTTCTTC.

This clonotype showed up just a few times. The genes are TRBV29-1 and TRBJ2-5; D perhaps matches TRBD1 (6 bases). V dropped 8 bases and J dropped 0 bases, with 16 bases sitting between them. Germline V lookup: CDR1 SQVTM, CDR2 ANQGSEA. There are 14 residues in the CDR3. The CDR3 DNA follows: TGCAGCATCCTAGGGACAACATACCAAGAGACCCAGTACTTC. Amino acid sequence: CSILGTTYQETQYF.

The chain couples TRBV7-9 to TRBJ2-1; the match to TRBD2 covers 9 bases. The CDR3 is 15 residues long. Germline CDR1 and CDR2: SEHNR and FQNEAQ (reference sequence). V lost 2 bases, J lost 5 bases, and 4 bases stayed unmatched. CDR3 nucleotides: TGTGCCAGCAGCTTATTTAGCGGGAGAGACAATGAGCAGTTCTTC. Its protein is CASSLFSGRDNEQFF. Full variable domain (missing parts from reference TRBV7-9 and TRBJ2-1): DTGVSQNPRHKITKRGQNVTFRCDPISEHNRLYWYRQTLGQGPEFLTYFQNEAQLEKSRLLSDRFSAERPKGSFSTLEIQRTEQGDSAMYLCASSLFSGRDNEQFFGPGTRLTVL.

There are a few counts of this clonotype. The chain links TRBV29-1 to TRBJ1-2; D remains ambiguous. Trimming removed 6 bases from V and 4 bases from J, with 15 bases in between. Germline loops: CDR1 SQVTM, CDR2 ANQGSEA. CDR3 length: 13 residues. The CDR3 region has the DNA TGCAGCGTGTGGGGAGGGAAGGCCTATGGCTACACCTTC. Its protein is CSVWGGKAYGYTF.

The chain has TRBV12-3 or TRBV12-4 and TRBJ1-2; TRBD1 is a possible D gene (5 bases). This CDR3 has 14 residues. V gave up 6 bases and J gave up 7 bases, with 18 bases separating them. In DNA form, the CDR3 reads TGTGCCAGCAGGCCCCCCGCCCTGAGGGGTGGCTACACCTTC. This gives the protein CASRPPALRGGYTF.

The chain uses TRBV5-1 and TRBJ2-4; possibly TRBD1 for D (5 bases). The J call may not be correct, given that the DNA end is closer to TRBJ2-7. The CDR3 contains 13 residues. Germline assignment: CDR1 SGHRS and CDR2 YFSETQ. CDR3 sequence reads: CASSWGRLDEQYF. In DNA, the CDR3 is TGCGCCAGCAGCTGGGGCAGGCTCGACGAGCAGTACTTC.

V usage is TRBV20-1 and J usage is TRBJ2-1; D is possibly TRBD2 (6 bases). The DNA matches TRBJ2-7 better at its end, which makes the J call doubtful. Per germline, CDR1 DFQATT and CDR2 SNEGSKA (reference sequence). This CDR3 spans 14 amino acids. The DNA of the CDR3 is TGCAGTGCAACTCAGGAGGGGCGAAGCTACGAGCAGTACTTC. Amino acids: CSATQEGRSYEQYF.

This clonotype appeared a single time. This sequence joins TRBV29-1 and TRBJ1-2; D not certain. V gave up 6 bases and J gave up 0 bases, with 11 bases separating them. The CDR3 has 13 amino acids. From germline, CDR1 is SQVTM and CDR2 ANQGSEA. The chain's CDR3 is CSVERRTNYGYTF. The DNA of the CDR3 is TGCAGCGTCGAGCGCAGGACTAACTATGGCTACACCTTC.

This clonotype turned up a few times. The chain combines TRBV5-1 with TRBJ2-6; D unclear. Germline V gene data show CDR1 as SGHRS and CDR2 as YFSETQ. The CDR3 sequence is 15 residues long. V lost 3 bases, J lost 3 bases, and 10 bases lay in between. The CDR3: CASSWTGFGANVLTF. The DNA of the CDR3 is TGCGCCAGCAGCTGGACCGGGTTTGGGGCCAACGTCCTGACTTTC.

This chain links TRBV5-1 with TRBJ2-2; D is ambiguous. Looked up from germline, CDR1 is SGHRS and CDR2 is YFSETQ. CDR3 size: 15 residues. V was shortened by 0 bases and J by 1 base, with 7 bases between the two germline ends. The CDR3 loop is CASSLDYRNTGELFF. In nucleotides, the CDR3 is TGCGCCAGCAGCTTGGACTATAGGAACACCGGGGAGCTGTTTTTT.

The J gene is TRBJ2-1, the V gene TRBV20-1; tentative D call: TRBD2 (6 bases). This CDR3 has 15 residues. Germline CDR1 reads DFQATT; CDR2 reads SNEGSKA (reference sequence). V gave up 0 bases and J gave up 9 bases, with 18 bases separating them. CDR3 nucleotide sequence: TGCAGTGCTAGAGATAGTGGCGGGGTATTAGGTGAGCAGTTCTTC. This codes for CSARDSGGVLGEQFF.

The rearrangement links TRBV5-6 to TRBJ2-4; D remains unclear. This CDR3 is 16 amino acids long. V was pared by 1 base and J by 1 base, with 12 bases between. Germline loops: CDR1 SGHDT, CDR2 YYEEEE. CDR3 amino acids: CASSLPGFNAKNIQYF. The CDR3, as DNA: TGTGCCAGCAGCTTGCCCGGTTTCAATGCCAAAAACATTCAGTACTTC.

The CDR3 loop is CASSLVWERGQWETQYF. The DNA of the CDR3 is TGTGCCAGCAGCTTAGTCTGGGAAAGGGGACAGTGGGAGACCCAGTACTTC. The chain combines TRBV7-9 with TRBJ2-5; TRBD1 matches 7 bases. Per the germline V gene, CDR1 is SEHNR and CDR2 is FQNEAQ (reference sequence). The CDR3 totals 17 residues. The ends lost 1 base at V and 5 bases at J; junction bases unmatched: 13.

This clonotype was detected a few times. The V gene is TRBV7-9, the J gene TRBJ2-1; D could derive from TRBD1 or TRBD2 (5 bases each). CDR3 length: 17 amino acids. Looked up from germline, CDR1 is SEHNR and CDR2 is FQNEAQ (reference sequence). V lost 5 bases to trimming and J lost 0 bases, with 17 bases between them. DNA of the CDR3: TGTGCCAGCAGCCTCGCCTTAGGGGACCCCTCCTACAATGAGCAGTTCTTC. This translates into CASSLALGDPSYNEQFF. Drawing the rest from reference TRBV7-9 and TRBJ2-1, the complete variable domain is DTGVSQNPRHKITKRGQNVTFRCDPISEHNRLYWYRQTLGQGPEFLTYFQNEAQLEKSRLLSDRFSAERPKGSFSTLEIQRTEQGDSAMYLCASSLALGDPSYNEQFFGPGTRLTVL.

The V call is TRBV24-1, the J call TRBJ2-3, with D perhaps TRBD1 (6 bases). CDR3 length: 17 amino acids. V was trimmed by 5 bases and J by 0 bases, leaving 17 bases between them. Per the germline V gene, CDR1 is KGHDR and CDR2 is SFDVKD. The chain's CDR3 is CATSASVRTASTDTQYF. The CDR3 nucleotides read TGTGCCACCAGTGCCTCGGTCCGGACAGCTAGCACAGATACGCAGTATTTT.

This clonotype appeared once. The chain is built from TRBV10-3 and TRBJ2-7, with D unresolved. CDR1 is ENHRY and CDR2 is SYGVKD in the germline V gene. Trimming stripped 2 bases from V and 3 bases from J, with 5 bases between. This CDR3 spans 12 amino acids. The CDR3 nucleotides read TGTGCCATCAGTGAGGGGGTCTACGAGCAGTACTTC. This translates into CAISEGVYEQYF.

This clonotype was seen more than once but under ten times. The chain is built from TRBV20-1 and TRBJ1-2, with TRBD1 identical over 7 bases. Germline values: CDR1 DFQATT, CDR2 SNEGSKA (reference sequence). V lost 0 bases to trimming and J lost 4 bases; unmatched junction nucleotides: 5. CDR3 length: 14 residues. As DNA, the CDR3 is TGCAGTGCTAGAGATTCCAGGGGGTTCTATGGCTACACCTTC. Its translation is CSARDSRGFYGYTF.

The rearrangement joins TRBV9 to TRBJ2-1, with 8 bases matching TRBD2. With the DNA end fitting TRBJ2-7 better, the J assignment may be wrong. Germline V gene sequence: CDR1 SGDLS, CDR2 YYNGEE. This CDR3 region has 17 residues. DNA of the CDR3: TGTGCCAGCAGCGTAGATGGCGGGAGGACGGCCTACAATGAGCAGTACTTC. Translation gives CASSVDGGRTAYNEQYF.

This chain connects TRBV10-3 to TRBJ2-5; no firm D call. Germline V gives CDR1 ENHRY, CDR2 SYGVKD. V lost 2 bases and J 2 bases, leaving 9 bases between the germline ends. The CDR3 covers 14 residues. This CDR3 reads CAISEGISQETQYF. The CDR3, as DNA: TGTGCCATCAGTGAGGGGATTAGTCAAGAGACCCAGTACTTC.

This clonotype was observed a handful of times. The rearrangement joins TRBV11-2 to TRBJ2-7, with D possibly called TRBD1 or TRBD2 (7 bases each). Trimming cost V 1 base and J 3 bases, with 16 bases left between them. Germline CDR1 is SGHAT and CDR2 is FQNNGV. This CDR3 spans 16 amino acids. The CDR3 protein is CASSLGSRGGNYEQYF. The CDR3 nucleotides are TGTGCCAGCAGCTTAGGGAGCAGGGGGGGCAACTACGAGCAGTACTTC.

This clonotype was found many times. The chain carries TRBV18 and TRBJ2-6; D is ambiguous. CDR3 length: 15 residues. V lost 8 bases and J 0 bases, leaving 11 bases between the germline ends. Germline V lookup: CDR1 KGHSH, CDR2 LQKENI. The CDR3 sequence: CASSPTVSGANVLTF. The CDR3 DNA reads TGTGCCAGCAGTCCTACCGTCTCTGGGGCCAACGTCCTGACTTTC. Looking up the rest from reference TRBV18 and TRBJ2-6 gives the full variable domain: NAGVMQNPRHLVRRRGQEARLRCSPMKGHSHVYWYRQLPEEGLKFMVYLQKENIIDESGMPKERFSAEFPKEGPSILRIQQVVRGDSAAYFCASSPTVSGANVLTFGAGSRLTVL.

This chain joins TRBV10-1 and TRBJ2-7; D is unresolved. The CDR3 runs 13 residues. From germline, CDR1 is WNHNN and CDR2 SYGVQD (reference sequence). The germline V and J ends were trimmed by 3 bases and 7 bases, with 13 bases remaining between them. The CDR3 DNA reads TGCGCCAGCAGTGACTGGGGTGTAGGTGAGCAGTACTTC. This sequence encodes CASSDWGVGEQYF.

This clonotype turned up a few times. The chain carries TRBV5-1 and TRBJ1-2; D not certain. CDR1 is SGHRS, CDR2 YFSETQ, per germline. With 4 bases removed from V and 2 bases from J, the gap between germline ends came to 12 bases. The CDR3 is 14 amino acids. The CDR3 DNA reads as TGCGCCAGCAGCCTCCGTGAGGTCAACTATGGCTACACCTTC. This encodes CASSLREVNYGYTF.